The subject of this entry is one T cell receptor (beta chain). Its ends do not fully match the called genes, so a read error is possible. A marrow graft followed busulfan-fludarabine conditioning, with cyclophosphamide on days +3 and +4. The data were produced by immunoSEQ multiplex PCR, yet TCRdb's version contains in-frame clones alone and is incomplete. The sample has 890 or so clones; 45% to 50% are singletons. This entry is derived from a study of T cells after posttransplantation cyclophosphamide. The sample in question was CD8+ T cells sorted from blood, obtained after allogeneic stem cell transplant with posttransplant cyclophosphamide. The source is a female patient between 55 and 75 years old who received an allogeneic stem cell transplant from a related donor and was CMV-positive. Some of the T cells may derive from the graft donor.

The CDR3: CASSSPGRVPREQFF. The CDR3 coding sequence is TGTGCCAGCAGCTCCCCGGGGAGGGTACCTAGGGAGCAGTTCTTC. V is TRBV5-3 and J is TRBJ2-1, with 7 nucleotides matching TRBD2. TRBV5-3 is filed as an ORF, its function uncertain. This CDR3 comprises 15 residues.